The rows below give T cell receptor beta chains drawn from one sample of a study of cytomegalovirus exposure and HLA in healthy donors. Produced via immunoSEQ multiplex PCR; TCRdb's table is partial and in-frame only. The sample has 95,000 to 150,000 clones; 17% are singletons. The source material was PBMCs. These receptor sequences come from a female donor in good health and CMV-seropositive. The CDR3 runs from the conserved cysteine through the conserved F or W. A D gene is named only where the DNA matches it firmly. Rows may omit the clone size; those that give it use once, few, many or a size class.

size	V	D	J	CDR3	DNA
few	TRBV10-3	TRBD1	TRBJ1-3	CAIRATGAGNTIYF	TGTGCCATCAGGGCCACAGGGGCTGGAAACACCATATATTTT
-	TRBV7-9	-	TRBJ1-1	CASSSLKAGGEAFF	TGTGCCAGCAGCTCTCTCAAGGCCGGGGGGGAAGCTTTCTTT
-	TRBV27	-	TRBJ2-5	CASSFKAGYLQETQYF	TGTGCCAGCAGTTTTAAAGCGGGTTACCTCCAAGAGACCCAGTACTTC
few	TRBV13	-	TRBJ2-3	CASSSTGLKDTQYF	TGTGCCAGCAGCTCGACTGGACTGAAAGATACGCAGTATTTT
-	TRBV5-4	TRBD1	TRBJ2-7	CASSTRDSREQYF	TGTGCCAGCAGCACTCGGGACAGCCGAGAGCAGTACTTC
few	TRBV20-1	-	TRBJ2-7	CSASGDEQYF	TGCAGTGCTAGCGGGGACGAGCAGTACTTC
-	TRBV29-1	TRBD1	TRBJ1-2	CSAMRDSRLSTF	TGCAGCGCCATGAGGGACAGCCGTTTGTCTACCTTC
-	TRBV5-1	-	TRBJ2-5	CASSLAPGQETQYF	TGCGCCAGCAGCTTGGCCCCAGGCCAAGAGACCCAGTACTTC
-	TRBV7-9	TRBD1	TRBJ2-1	CASSPPLRDRVRNEQFF	TGTGCCAGCAGCCCTCCGCTCCGGGACAGGGTCCGCAATGAGCAGTTCTTC
few	TRBV5-1	-	TRBJ1-1	CASSLEVSPREAFF	TGCGCCAGCAGCTTGGAGGTCAGTCCTAGAGAAGCTTTCTTT
-	TRBV25-1	TRBD2	TRBJ2-3	CASSLAGGIRGTDTQYF	TGTGCCAGCTCATTAGCGGGAGGAATCCGTGGCACAGATACGCAGTATTTT
-	TRBV5-1	-	TRBJ1-4	CASSARGGVSIEKLFF	TGCGCCAGCAGCGCCCGCGGCGGGGTTTCAATTGAAAAACTGTTTTTT
-	TRBV5-1	TRBD1	TRBJ1-1	CASSTNTGGTEAFF	TGCGCCAGCAGCACAAACACAGGGGGGACTGAAGCTTTCTTT
few	TRBV7-2	-	TRBJ1-2	CASSEGIGYGYTF	TGTGCCAGCAGCGAAGGAATCGGGTATGGCTACACCTTC
-	TRBV2	-	TRBJ2-7	CASGLNPTYEQYF	TGTGCCAGCGGTCTAAACCCCACCTACGAGCAGTACTTC
few	TRBV15	-	TRBJ2-3	CATSRGLPNTDTQYF	TGTGCCACCAGCAGAGGACTACCAAACACAGATACGCAGTATTTT
few	TRBV29-1	-	TRBJ1-2	CSVVQDLYGYTF	TGCAGCGTCGTGCAGGATCTCTATGGCTACACCTTT
-	TRBV10-3	TRBD1	TRBJ2-2	CAISDARDSGGELFF	TGTGCCATCAGTGACGCACGGGACAGTGGCGGGGAGCTGTTTTTT
few	TRBV4-1	-	TRBJ2-7	CASSQESSALSSYEQYF	TGCGCCAGCAGCCAAGAGAGTTCCGCCTTAAGCTCCTACGAGCAGTACTTC
once	TRBV7-2	TRBD1	TRBJ2-4	CASSRTLGQGADIQYF	TGTGCCAGCAGCCGAACCTTAGGACAGGGGGCAGACATTCAGTACTTC
-	TRBV5-8	-	TRBJ1-1	CASSFFPQMNTEAFF	TGTGCCAGCAGCTTTTTCCCACAGATGAACACTGAAGCTTTCTTT
-	TRBV2	-	TRBJ1-1	CASSEESGDTEAFF	TGTGCCAGCAGTGAAGAGAGCGGTGACACTGAAGCTTTCTTT
few	TRBV5-1	-	TRBJ2-7	CASSLSQSGWYKQYF	TGCGCCAGCAGCTTGAGTCAAAGCGGGTGGTACAAGCAGTACTTC
-	TRBV4-2	-	TRBJ1-2	CASSQDPETGFGYTF	TGTGCCAGCAGCCAAGATCCAGAAACGGGATTTGGCTACACCTTC
few	TRBV6-5	TRBD1	TRBJ1-2	CASSTGTGVGYTF	TGTGCCAGCAGTACCGGGACAGGGGTTGGCTACACCTTC
few	TRBV28	-	TRBJ1-5	CASSLAVGGRGNQPQHF	TGTGCCAGCAGTTTAGCCGTCGGAGGTCGGGGCAATCAGCCCCAGCATTTT
-	TRBV27	TRBD1	TRBJ2-6	CASSLFNRGLGISGANVLTF	TGTGCCAGCAGTTTATTTAACAGGGGGCTCGGCATCTCTGGGGCCAACGTCCTGACTTTC
-	TRBV7-2	-	TRBJ1-1	CASSLARAGTEAFF	TGTGCCAGCAGCTTAGCCAGGGCTGGGACTGAAGCTTTCTTT
-	TRBV6-5	-	TRBJ1-2	CASSLRAANYGYTF	TGTGCCAGCAGTTTGAGGGCAGCTAACTATGGCTACACCTTC
few	TRBV5-1	TRBD1	TRBJ2-1	CASSPDRANNEQFF	TGCGCCAGCAGCCCGGACAGGGCGAACAATGAGCAGTTCTTC
-	TRBV14	TRBD1	TRBJ2-7	CASSGTDSYEQYF	TGTGCCAGCAGCGGGACAGACTCCTACGAGCAGTACTTC
-	TRBV27	-	TRBJ2-7	CASSFLQGRPYEQYF	TGTGCCAGCAGTTTCCTACAGGGGAGGCCCTACGAGCAGTACTTC
-	TRBV4-3	-	TRBJ2-3	CASSPPTQGLMSGGADTQYF	TGCGCCAGCAGCCCTCCCACACAGGGGCTGATGAGCGGGGGTGCAGATACGCAGTATTTT
-	TRBV19	-	TRBJ1-5	CASSILQGQPQHF	TGTGCCAGTAGTATCCTACAGGGTCAGCCCCAGCATTTT
-	TRBV7-9	-	TRBJ2-2	CASSLIGTSTGELFF	TGTGCCAGCAGCTTAATAGGGACTTCGACCGGGGAGCTGTTTTTT
few	TRBV7-2	-	TRBJ2-1	CASSLRQGPYNEQFF	TGTGCCAGCAGCTTACGGCAGGGCCCCTACAATGAGCAGTTCTTC
few	TRBV29-1	TRBD2	TRBJ2-2	CSVRWGGRNTGELFF	TGCAGCGTGAGGTGGGGGGGGAGGAACACCGGGGAGCTGTTTTTT
once	TRBV7-9	TRBD2	TRBJ2-7	CASSFSASGSYEQYF	TGTGCCAGCAGCTTCTCGGCTAGCGGCTCCTACGAGCAGTACTTC
few	TRBV18	-	TRBJ2-3	CASWQEADTQYF	TGTGCCAGCTGGCAGGAGGCAGATACGCAGTATTTT
-	TRBV9	-	TRBJ1-1	CASSVSLDRSEAFF	TGTGCCAGCAGCGTAAGTTTGGACAGATCTGAAGCTTTCTTT
few	TRBV6-1	TRBD2	TRBJ2-5	CASNGRGIQETQYF	TGTGCCAGCAATGGGAGGGGTATCCAAGAGACCCAGTACTTC
-	TRBV19	-	TRBJ1-5	CATQLDAHDGNNQPQHF	TGTGCCACCCAACTAGATGCCCACGACGGAAACAATCAGCCCCAGCATTTT
few	TRBV1	-	TRBJ2-5	CTSRLNHRGRGETQYF	TGCACCAGCAGACTAAACCACAGGGGGCGGGGAGAGACCCAGTACTTC
once	TRBV6-5	-	TRBJ2-2	CASSYPGHANTGELFF	TGTGCCAGCAGTTACCCGGGACACGCGAACACCGGGGAGCTGTTTTTT
few	TRBV4-3	-	TRBJ1-5	CASSQESRGYQPQHF	TGCGCCAGCAGCCAAGAGTCCAGGGGTTATCAGCCCCAGCATTTT
few	TRBV5-1	-	TRBJ2-1	CASSVQGPLNNEQFF	TGCGCCAGCAGCGTACAGGGTCCCCTTAACAATGAGCAGTTCTTC
-	TRBV6-5	-	TRBJ1-3	CASSSTTPSSGNTIYF	TGTGCCAGCAGTTCAACGACACCGAGCTCTGGAAACACCATATATTTT
-	TRBV2	-	TRBJ1-2	CASSLITEPYGYTF	TGTGCCAGCAGCCTAATTACAGAACCCTATGGCTACACCTTC
-	TRBV7-9	TRBD1	TRBJ2-1	CASSLDRGYNEQFF	TGTGCCAGCAGCTTAGACAGGGGTTACAATGAGCAGTTCTTC
-	TRBV7-9	-	TRBJ2-3	CASSPRGTNTDTQYF	TGTGCCAGCAGCCCCCGTGGGACAAACACAGATACGCAGTATTTT
-	TRBV7-2	-	TRBJ1-1	CASSDPGQEAFF	TGTGCCAGCAGCGACCCGGGACAAGAAGCTTTCTTT
few	TRBV19	-	TRBJ2-7	CASMGLQGDSYEQYF	TGTGCCAGTATGGGGTTGCAGGGTGATTCCTACGAGCAGTACTTC